What follows are 2 T cell receptor beta chains derived from one specimen sequenced in a study of blood T cell repertoires in COVID-19. Sequencing used immunoSEQ multiplex PCR; TCRdb keeps in-frame clones, though not all of them. The data show roughly 250,000 clones, roughly nine tenths seen once. Sequencing was done on a sample of PBMCs or T cells enriched from blood (not recorded which). The receptors were sampled from a woman between 18 and 29 years old who had recovered from COVID-19.

The sample holds one count of this clone. The chain employs TRBV12-3 or TRBV12-4 and TRBJ1-1; D perhaps matches TRBD1 (6 bases). V was shortened by 3 bases and J by 2 bases, with 7 bases between the two germline ends. This CDR3 is 13 amino acids long. This CDR3 is CASSLGTNTEAFF. The DNA for the CDR3 is TGTGCCAGCAGTTTGGGGACAAACACTGAAGCTTTCTTT.

The chain carries TRBV6-5 and TRBJ1-2, with D possibly being TRBD1 (6 bases). CDR3 length equals 13 residues. Germline values: CDR1 MNHEY, CDR2 SVGAGI. The V end lost 7 bases, the J end lost 4 bases, and 13 bases lay between the germline ends. This CDR3 reads CASKRTATYGYTF. The CDR3 bases are TGTGCCAGCAAGAGGACAGCGACCTATGGCTACACCTTC.